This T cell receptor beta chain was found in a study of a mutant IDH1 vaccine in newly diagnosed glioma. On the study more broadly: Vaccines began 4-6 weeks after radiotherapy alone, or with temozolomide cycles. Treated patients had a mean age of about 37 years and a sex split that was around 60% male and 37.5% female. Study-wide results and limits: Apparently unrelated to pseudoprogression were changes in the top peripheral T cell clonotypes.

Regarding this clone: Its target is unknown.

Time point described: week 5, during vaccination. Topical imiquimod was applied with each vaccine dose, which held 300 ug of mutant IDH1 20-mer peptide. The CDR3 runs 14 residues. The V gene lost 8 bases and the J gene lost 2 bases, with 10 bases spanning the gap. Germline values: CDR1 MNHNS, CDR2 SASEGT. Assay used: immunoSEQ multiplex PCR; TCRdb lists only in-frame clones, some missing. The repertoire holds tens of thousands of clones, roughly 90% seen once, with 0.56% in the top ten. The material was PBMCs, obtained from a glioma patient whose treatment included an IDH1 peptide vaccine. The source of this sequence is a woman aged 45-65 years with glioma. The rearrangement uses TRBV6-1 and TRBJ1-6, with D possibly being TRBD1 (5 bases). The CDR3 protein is CASDPGPYNSPLHF. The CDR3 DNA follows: TGTGCCAGCGACCCGGGACCCTATAATTCACCCCTCCACTTT.